This section outlines one TCR beta chain sequence together with its context. The sample is drawn from a study of blood T cell repertoires in COVID-19. Study context: Researchers got acute and convalescent COVID-19 samples from the United States, Italy and Spain. From T cells, B-cell-depleted T cells, or PBMCs came the material, which was cDNA or gDNA.

Authors' processing steps: Estimation of nucleated cell counts relied on the amplification of reference gene primers. Measured with immunoSEQ multiplex PCR; TCRdb has only the in-frame clones, and not every one. The V and J calls and clone size come from that table; D and trimming were worked out from the DNA. The table shows nearly 95,000 clones, with roughly 90% occurring only once. The CDR3 is 14 residues long. V shed 7 bases and J 3 bases; nucleotides not matched to a gene: 8. Per the germline V gene, CDR1 is MNHEY and CDR2 is SVGAGI. The rearrangement uses TRBV6-5 and TRBJ2-7, with TRBD1 identical over 8 bases. The source material was peripheral blood. The TCR sequence derives from a human donor with active COVID-19. The donor label of this sample is uncertain. The CDR3 sequence: CASKGTGVNYEQYF. CDR3 nucleotides: TGTGCCAGCAAGGGGACAGGAGTTAACTACGAGCAGTACTTC.